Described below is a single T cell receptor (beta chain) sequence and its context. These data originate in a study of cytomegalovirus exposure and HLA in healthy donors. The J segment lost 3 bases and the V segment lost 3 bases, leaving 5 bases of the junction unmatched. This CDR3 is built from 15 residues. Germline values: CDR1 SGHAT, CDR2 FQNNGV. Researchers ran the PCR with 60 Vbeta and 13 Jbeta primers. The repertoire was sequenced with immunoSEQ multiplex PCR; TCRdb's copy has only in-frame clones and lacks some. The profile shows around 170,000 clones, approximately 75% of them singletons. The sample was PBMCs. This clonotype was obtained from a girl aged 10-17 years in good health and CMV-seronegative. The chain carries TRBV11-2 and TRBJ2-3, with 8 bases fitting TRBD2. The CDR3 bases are TGTGCCAGCAGCTTTTTCCGCGGGGGGACAGATACGCAGTATTTT. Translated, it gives CASSFFRGGTDTQYF.